Each of the 14 T cell receptor beta chains below was sequenced from the same sample in a study of identical twins. TCRdb ran MiXCR on the 5' RACE reads and lists one entry per CDR3 protein. The sample yields about 570,000 distinct CDR3 sequences, 9.6% seen once. The same sample was also studied in work on yellow fever vaccine responses in identical twins.

Sequenced sample: PBMCs. These receptor sequences come from a woman under 30 in good health.

This clonotype was picked up a small number of times. The chain uses TRBV13 and TRBJ2-1; D not certain. Trimming removed 5 bases from V and 5 bases from J, with 10 bases in between. The CDR3 consists of 13 residues. CDR1 and CDR2 from the germline V gene are PRHDT and FYEKMQ (reference sequence). The CDR3 DNA reads TGTGCCAGCAGCACCTCTAGGGACAATGAGCAGTTCTTC. Its translation is CASSTSRDNEQFF.

This clonotype showed up many times. The chain is built from TRBV7-2 and TRBJ2-1; D unclear. Germline CDR1 is SGHTA and CDR2 is FQGNSA. The V end was cut by 1 base, the J end by 7 bases, with 5 bases between. The CDR3 spans 12 residues. CDR3 loop: CASSLERNEQFF. Here the CDR3 DNA reads TGTGCCAGCAGCTTAGAGAGGAATGAGCAGTTCTTC. The complete variable domain, with remaining parts taken from reference TRBV7-2 and TRBJ2-1, reads GAGVSQSPSNKVTEKGKDVELRCDPISGHTALYWYRQSLGQGLEFLIYFQGNSAPDKSGLPSDRFSAERTGGSVSTLTIQRTQQEDSAVYLCASSLERNEQFFGPGTRLTVL.

The rearrangement links TRBV3-1 to TRBJ2-7; TRBD1 matches at 7 bases. Germline V gives CDR1 LGHDT, CDR2 YNNKEL (reference sequence). V shed 6 bases, J shed 4 bases, and the junction held 15 bases outside the gene matches. The length of the CDR3 is 16 residues. CDR3 sequence reads: CASSPAQGESRYEQYF. DNA of the CDR3: TGTGCCAGCAGTCCAGCTCAGGGGGAGTCCAGATACGAGCAGTACTTC.

The sample holds many counts of this clonotype. The chain employs TRBV3-1 and TRBJ2-1; 7 nucleotides line up with TRBD2. This CDR3 contains 18 residues. The germline V gene has CDR1 LGHDT and CDR2 YNNKEL (reference sequence). J gave up 1 base and V 4 bases, and 13 bases lay outside the gene matches. This CDR3 reads CASSPPGPAGPSYNEQFF. CDR3 DNA: TGTGCCAGCAGCCCCCCCGGTCCAGCGGGGCCTTCCTACAATGAGCAGTTCTTC.

Only a few counts were recorded for this clonotype. This chain uses TRBV6-6 with TRBJ2-5, with a tentative D call TRBD2 (6 bases). This CDR3 contains 13 residues. V lost 8 bases and J 1 base, leaving 11 bases between the germline ends. Looked up from germline, CDR1 is MNHNY and CDR2 is SVGAGI (reference sequence). CDR3 amino acids: CASSGGTQETQYF. The CDR3 DNA follows: TGTGCCAGCTCTGGCGGGACCCAAGAGACCCAGTACTTC.

This clonotype was seen repeatedly, ten times or more. The chain employs TRBV12-3 or TRBV12-4 and TRBJ2-7; 9 bases map to TRBD1. This CDR3 spans 15 amino acids. Losses at the gene ends were 8 bases for V and 6 bases for J; bases not matched to a gene: 14. CDR3 region: CASGEGGQGLSEQYF. The CDR3 DNA is TGTGCCAGCGGCGAGGGGGGACAGGGACTAAGCGAGCAGTACTTC.

V and J are TRBV15 and TRBJ2-7, with 7 bases lining up with TRBD1. V lost 2 bases, J lost 3 bases, and 4 bases stayed unmatched. CDR3 length equals 14 residues. Germline CDR1 and CDR2: LNHNV and YYDKDF (reference sequence). The CDR3 coding sequence is TGTGCCACCAGCAGACCCTCAGGGGGCTACGAGCAGTACTTC. The encoded protein is CATSRPSGGYEQYF.

A few counts support this clonotype. The chain carries TRBV7-9 and TRBJ2-7; 10 bases map to TRBD2. The V gene end was trimmed by 5 bases and the J gene end by 6 bases; junction bases not matched to a gene: 7. The CDR3 is made up of 14 amino acids. Per the germline V gene, CDR1 is SEHNR and CDR2 is FQNEAQ (reference sequence). This chain's CDR3 is CASSVTGTSAEQYF. In DNA form, the CDR3 reads TGTGCCAGCAGCGTAACCGGGACTAGCGCCGAGCAGTACTTC. Together with reference TRBV7-9 and TRBJ2-7, the CDR3 gives the full variable domain: DTGVSQNPRHKITKRGQNVTFRCDPISEHNRLYWYRQTLGQGPEFLTYFQNEAQLEKSRLLSDRFSAERPKGSFSTLEIQRTEQGDSAMYLCASSVTGTSAEQYFGPGTRLTVT.

The sample holds a few counts of this clonotype. J is TRBJ2-3 and V is TRBV5-1, with 7 bases aligning to TRBD2. V lost 4 bases and J lost 6; bases outside the gene matches: 8. Germline CDR1 reads SGHRS; CDR2 reads YFSETQ. The CDR3 extends over 14 amino acids. CDR3: CASSVRLAGDTQYF. In nucleotides, the CDR3 is TGCGCCAGCAGCGTACGACTAGCCGGGGATACGCAGTATTTT.

This clonotype turned up a few times. The chain links TRBV5-6 to TRBJ1-2; D is uncertain. Germline V gene data show CDR1 as SGHDT and CDR2 as YYEEEE. The CDR3 sequence is 15 residues long. V was pared by 4 bases and J by 0 bases, with 13 bases between. The CDR3 region has the DNA TGTGCCAGCAGCGGAAGACTTAAAGCTAACTATGGCTACACCTTC. The encoded protein is CASSGRLKANYGYTF. The entire variable domain, with the rest obtained from reference TRBV5-6 and TRBJ1-2, is as follows: DAGVTQSPTHLIKTRGQQVTLRCSPKSGHDTVSWYQQALGQGPQFIFQYYEEEERQRGNFPDRFSGHQFPNYSSELNVNALLLGDSALYLCASSGRLKANYGYTFGSGTRLTVV.

The genes are TRBV6-2 or TRBV6-3 and TRBJ2-1; D is possibly TRBD1 (6 bases). The germline V gene has CDR1 MNHEY and CDR2 SVGEGT. The CDR3 is 13 residues long. Trimming cost V 5 bases and J 4 bases, with 9 bases left between them. For the CDR3, the DNA is TGTGCCAGCAGTAAAGGACAGTACAATGAGCAGTTCTTC. Its protein product is CASSKGQYNEQFF.

In this sample, this clonotype turned up a few times. The rearrangement uses TRBV5-1 and TRBJ2-5; D not certain. With 0 bases removed from V and 5 bases from J, the gap between germline ends came to 11 bases. The CDR3 loop spans 14 amino acids. The germline gives CDR1 SGHRS, CDR2 YFSETQ. The CDR3 sequence is CASSLEGWTETQYF. CDR3 sequence (DNA): TGCGCCAGCAGCTTGGAGGGATGGACGGAGACCCAGTACTTC.

This clonotype has a count of ten or more. The gene calls are TRBV20-1 and TRBJ2-6; D unclear. From germline, CDR1 is DFQATT and CDR2 SNEGSKA (reference sequence). The CDR3 sequence is 16 residues long. V was cut by 3 bases and J by 1 base, with 13 bases left in between. CDR3 residues: CSASKSDGSGANVLTF. The CDR3 DNA sequence: TGCAGTGCTAGCAAATCGGACGGATCTGGGGCCAACGTCCTGACTTTC.

This clonotype was seen ten or more times. The V and J genes are TRBV28 and TRBJ1-4, with 8 nucleotides matching TRBD1. Germline trimming cut 3 bases from V and 8 bases from J; bases unmatched to any gene: 8. The germline CDR1 and CDR2 sequences are MDHEN and SYDVKM. This CDR3 has 15 amino acids. CDR3 amino acids: CASSFLSGGVEKLFF. For the CDR3, the DNA is TGTGCCAGCAGTTTTTTGTCAGGGGGCGTGGAAAAACTGTTTTTT. The variable domain in full, with the rest retrieved from reference TRBV28 and TRBJ1-4, is DVKVTQSSRYLVKRTGEKVFLECVQDMDHENMFWYRQDPGLGLRLIYFSYDVKMKEKGDIPEGYSVSREKKERFSLILESASTNQTSMYLCASSFLSGGVEKLFFGSGTQLSVL.